A selection of T cell receptor beta chains follows, all from one sample in a study of regulatory T cells in long-lasting Graves disease. Each CDR3 protein is one row after TCRdb ran MiXCR on the multiplex PCR reads. The top ten hold about 19% of the sample, which has 360,000 or so distinct CDR3 sequences, about an eighth seen once. In addition, the sample was reused for a study of T cells in Graves' hyperthyroidism and ophthalmopathy.

The sample consisted of peripheral blood mononuclear cells (PBMCs), taken at new diagnosis, from a patient treated with antithyroid drugs. The receptors here all came from a woman aged 18-29 years with Graves disease. The conserved cysteine and the conserved F or W are not part of the CDR3 here. Fields, in order: V gene, D gene, J gene, CDR3 protein. The D gene is left open where the match is weak.

TRBV29-1	TRBD2	TRBJ2-7	SVIGRANGEQY
TRBV9	-	TRBJ2-1	ASSADISSYNEQF
TRBV4-3	TRBD1	TRBJ2-1	ASSPTPGQSNEQF
TRBV19	-	TRBJ2-1	ASSIDQGISYNEQF
TRBV30	-	TRBJ1-1	AWWWGFTEAF
TRBV2	-	TRBJ1-5	ASSEERNYQPQH
TRBV20-1	-	TRBJ1-6	SASQSVGVRFSNSPLH
TRBV2	TRBD1	TRBJ1-1	ASSRTGGSTEAF
TRBV27	TRBD1	TRBJ2-1	ASSLRPGGEQF
TRBV7-8	TRBD2	TRBJ2-3	ASSRRSAGGTQY
TRBV6-1	-	TRBJ1-2	ASSWTFYGYT
TRBV7-3	-	TRBJ2-3	ASSRGLLGDTQY
TRBV5-1	-	TRBJ1-4	ASSFDFTTASEKLF
TRBV25-1	-	TRBJ2-1	ASSEVRSVYNEQF
TRBV5-6	-	TRBJ2-7	ASSTFTSYEQY
TRBV6-5	TRBD1	TRBJ2-3	ASSYSIPLGTGNPDTQY
TRBV6-1	TRBD2	TRBJ2-3	ASRLGLDSTDTQY
TRBV9	-	TRBJ1-2	ASSQGQRGYGYT
TRBV7-2	-	TRBJ1-4	ASSLEAGKLF
TRBV28	TRBD1	TRBJ1-5	ASSLTGGYQPQH
TRBV28	-	TRBJ1-2	ASGTITNYGYT
TRBV6-1	TRBD1	TRBJ1-1	ASSQRTGRAKAF
TRBV6-2/TRBV6-3	TRBD2	TRBJ2-5	ASSYRGGQETQY
TRBV20-1	-	TRBJ1-1	SATTGSGTEAF
TRBV7-3	-	TRBJ2-3	ASSLIGADTQY
TRBV7-9	TRBD1	TRBJ1-2	ASSWVQGAHGYT
TRBV20-1	-	TRBJ1-5	SARGGPGNQPQH
TRBV29-1	TRBD1	TRBJ2-5	SVGDRGQETQY
TRBV30	-	TRBJ2-5	AWNPGGGETQY
TRBV28	TRBD2	TRBJ2-7	ASSLWGGISYEQY
TRBV7-2	TRBD2	TRBJ2-1	AGSLPTEGTRSFGEQF
TRBV14	-	TRBJ2-1	ASSQDLDRIGV
TRBV4-1	TRBD2	TRBJ2-1	ASSLAGSLYV
TRBV28	TRBD2	TRBJ2-2	ASSPPGPLAGVANTGELF
TRBV7-2	-	TRBJ1-1	ASSIRQVRTEAF
TRBV28	-	TRBJ2-5	ASSLWTSQETQY
TRBV29-1	-	TRBJ1-2	SVNQGYGYT
TRBV5-4	-	TRBJ2-1	ASSSRLRTINEQF
TRBV7-9	-	TRBJ2-7	ASSPHFPGPYEQY
TRBV7-2	TRBD2	TRBJ2-5	ASSEVGGGWTQETQY
TRBV20-1	-	TRBJ1-6	SAGKQGTLH
TRBV12-3/TRBV12-4	-	TRBJ2-3	ASSQGLITPDTQY
TRBV20-1	-	TRBJ2-7	SARAGRSTYEQY
TRBV6-2/TRBV6-3	-	TRBJ2-1	ASSYSEGLSYNEQF
TRBV20-1	TRBD1	TRBJ2-5	SARGQAQETQY
TRBV6-2/TRBV6-3	TRBD2	TRBJ2-3	ASSYSAVAGGSATDTQY
TRBV6-1	TRBD2	TRBJ2-3	ASRRPLGASGRGTDTQY
TRBV7-9	-	TRBJ1-1	ASSGLRVNTEAF
TRBV7-3	-	TRBJ1-1	ASSSPRGEYTEAF
TRBV2	-	TRBJ2-7	ASSETRSGTAYEQH
TRBV12-3/TRBV12-4	TRBD1	TRBJ2-7	ASSPWDRGWFEQY
TRBV10-3	-	TRBJ2-3	AISEGQLGRDTQY
TRBV7-2	-	TRBJ2-3	ASSLAATDTQY